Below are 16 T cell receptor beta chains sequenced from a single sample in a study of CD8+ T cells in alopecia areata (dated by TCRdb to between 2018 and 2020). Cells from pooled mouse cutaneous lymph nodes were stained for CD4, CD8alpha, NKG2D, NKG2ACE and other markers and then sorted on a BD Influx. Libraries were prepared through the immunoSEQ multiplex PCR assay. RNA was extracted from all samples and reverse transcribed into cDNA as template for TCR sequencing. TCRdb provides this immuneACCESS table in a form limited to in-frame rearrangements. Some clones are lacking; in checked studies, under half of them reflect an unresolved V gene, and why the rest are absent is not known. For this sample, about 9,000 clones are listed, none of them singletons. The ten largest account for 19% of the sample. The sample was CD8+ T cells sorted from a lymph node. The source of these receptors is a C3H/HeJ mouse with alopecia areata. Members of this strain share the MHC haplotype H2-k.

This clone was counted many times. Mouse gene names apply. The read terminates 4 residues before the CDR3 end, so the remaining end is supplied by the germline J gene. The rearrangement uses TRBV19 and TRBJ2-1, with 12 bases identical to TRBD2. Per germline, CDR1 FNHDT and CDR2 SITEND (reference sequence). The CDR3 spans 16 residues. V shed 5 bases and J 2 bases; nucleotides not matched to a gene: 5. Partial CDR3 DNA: TGTGCCAGCAGCCCCGGACTGGGGGGGGACTATGCT. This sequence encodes CASSPGLGGDYA. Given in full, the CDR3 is CASSPGLGGDYAEQFF.

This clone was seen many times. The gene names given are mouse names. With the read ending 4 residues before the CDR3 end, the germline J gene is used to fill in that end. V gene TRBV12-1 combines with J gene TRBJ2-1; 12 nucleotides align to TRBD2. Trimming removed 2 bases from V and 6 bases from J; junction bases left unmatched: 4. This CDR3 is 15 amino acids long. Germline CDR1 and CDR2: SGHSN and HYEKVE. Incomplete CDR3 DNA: TGTGCCAGCTCTCAGACTGGGGGGGCGCCTGCT. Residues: CASSQTGGAPA. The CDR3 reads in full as CASSQTGGAPAEQFF.

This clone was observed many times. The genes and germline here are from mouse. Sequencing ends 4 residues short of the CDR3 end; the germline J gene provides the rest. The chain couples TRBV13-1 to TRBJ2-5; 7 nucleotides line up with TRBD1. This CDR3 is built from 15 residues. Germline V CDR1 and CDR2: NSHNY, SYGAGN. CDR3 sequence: CASSDDTTGWDTQYF. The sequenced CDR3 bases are TGTGCCAGCAGTGATGATACGACAGGGTGGGAC.

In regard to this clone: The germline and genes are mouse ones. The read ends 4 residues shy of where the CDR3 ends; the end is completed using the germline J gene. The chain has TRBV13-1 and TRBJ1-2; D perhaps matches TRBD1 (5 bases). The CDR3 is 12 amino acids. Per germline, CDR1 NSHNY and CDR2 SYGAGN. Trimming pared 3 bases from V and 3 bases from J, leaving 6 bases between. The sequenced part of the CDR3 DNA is TGTGCCAGCAGTGGGGGGGACTCC. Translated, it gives CASSGGDS. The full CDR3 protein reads CASSGGDSDYTF.

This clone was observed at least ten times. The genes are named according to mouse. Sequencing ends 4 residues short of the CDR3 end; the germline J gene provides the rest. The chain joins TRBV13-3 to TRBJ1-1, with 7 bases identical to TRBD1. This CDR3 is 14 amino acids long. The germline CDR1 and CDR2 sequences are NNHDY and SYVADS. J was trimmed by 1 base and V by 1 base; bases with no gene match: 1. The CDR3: CASSDPGGNTEVFF. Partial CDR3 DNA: TGTGCCAGCAGTGATCCAGGGGGAAACACA.

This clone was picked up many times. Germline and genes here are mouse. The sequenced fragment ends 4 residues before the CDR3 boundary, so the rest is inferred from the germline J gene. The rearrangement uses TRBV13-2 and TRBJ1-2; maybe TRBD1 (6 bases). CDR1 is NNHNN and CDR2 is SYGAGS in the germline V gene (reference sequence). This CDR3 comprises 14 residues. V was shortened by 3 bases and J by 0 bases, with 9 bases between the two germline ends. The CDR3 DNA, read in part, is TGTGCCAGCGGTGGGGACAATCCAAACTCC. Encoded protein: CASGGDNPNS. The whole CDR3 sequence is CASGGDNPNSDYTF.

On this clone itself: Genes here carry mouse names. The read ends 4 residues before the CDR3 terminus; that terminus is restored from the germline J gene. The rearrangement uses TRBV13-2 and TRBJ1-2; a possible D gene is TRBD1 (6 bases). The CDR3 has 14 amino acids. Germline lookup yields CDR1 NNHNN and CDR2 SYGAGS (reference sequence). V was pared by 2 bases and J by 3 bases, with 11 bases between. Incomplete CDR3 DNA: TGTGCCAGCGGTGAGTGGGGGGCGGACTCC. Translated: CASGEWGADS. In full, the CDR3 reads CASGEWGADSDYTF.

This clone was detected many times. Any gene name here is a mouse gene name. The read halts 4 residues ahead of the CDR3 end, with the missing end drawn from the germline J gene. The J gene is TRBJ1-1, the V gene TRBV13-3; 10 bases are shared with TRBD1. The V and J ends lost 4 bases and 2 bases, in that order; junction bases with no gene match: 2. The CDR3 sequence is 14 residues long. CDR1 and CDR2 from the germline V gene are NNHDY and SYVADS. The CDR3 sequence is CASSPTGGNTEVFF. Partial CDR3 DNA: TGTGCCAGCAGTCCGACAGGGGGCAACACA.

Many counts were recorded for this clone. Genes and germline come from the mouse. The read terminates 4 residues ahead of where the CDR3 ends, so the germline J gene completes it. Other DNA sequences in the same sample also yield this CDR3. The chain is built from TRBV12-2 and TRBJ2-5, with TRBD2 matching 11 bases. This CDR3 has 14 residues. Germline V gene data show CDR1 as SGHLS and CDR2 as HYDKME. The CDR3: CASSQTGGEDTQYF. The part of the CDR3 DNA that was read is TGTGCCAGCTCTCAGACTGGGGGGGAAGAC.

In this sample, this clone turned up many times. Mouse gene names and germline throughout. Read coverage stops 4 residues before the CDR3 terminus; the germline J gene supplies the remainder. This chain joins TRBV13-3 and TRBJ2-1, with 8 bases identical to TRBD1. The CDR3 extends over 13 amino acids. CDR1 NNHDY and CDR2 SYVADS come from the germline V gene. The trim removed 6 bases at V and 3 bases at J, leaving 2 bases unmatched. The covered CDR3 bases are TGTGCCAGCATTACAGGGGGCTATGCT. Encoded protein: CASITGGYA. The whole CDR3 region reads CASITGGYAEQFF.

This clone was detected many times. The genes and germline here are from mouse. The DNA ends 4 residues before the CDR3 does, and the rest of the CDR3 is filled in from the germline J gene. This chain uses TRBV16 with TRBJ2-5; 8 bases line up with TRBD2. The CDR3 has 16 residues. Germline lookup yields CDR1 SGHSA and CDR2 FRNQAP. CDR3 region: CASSLDPWGADDTQYF. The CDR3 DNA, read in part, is TGTGCAAGCAGCTTAGATCCCTGGGGGGCCGATGAC.

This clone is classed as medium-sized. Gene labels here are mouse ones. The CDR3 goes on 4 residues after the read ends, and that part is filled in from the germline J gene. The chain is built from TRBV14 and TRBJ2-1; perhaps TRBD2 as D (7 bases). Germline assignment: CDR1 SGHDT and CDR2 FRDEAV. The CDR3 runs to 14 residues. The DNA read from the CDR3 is TGTGCCAGCAGTTTGGGGGGCGTACAGGCT. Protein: CASSLGGVQA. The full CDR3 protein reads CASSLGGVQAEQFF.

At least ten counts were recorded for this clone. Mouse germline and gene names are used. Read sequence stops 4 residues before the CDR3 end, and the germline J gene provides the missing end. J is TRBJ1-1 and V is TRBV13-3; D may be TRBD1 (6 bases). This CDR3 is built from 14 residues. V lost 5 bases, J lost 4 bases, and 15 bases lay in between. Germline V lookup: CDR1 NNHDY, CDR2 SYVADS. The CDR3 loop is CASSPGGAVTEVFF. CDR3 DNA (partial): TGTGCCAGCAGCCCGGGGGGGGCGGTCACA.

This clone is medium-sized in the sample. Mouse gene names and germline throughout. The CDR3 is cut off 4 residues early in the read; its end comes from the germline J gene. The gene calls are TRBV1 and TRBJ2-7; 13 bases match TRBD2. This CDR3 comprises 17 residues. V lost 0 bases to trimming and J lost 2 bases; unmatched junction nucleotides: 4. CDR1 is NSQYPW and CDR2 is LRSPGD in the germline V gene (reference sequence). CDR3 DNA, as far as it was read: TGCACCTGCAGTGCAGATCCCGGGACTGGGGGGGCCTAT. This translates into CTCSADPGTGGAY. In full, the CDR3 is CTCSADPGTGGAYEQYF.

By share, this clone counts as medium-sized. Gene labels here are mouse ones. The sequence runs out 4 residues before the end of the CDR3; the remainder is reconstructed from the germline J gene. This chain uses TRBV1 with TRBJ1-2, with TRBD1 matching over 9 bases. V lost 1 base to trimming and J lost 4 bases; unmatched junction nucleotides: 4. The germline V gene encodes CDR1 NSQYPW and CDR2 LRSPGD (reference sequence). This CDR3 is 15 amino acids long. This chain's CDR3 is CTCSAGDRAASDYTF. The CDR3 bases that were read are TGCACCTGCAGTGCAGGGGACAGGGCGGCCTCC.

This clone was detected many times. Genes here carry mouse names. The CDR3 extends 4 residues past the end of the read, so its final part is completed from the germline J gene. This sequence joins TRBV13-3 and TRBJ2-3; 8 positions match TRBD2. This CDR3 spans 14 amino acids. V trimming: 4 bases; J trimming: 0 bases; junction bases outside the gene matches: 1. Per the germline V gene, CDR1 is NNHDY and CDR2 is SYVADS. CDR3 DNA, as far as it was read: TGTGCCAGCAGTTACTGGGGGAGTGCAGAA. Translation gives CASSYWGSAE. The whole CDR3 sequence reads CASSYWGSAETLYF.